Below are 9 T cell receptor beta chains sequenced from a single sample in a study of post-analysis software for immune sequencing data. Whole-study results and caveats: Five or six TRBV segments, TRBV5-6, TRBV5-1 and TRBV20-1 among them, were found more frequent in patients than controls.

Their target antigens are unknown. Tagging with unique molecular identifiers was a feature of the TCR beta cDNA libraries. One entry per CDR3 protein, called by TCRdb with MiXCR from the PCR reads. This table has some 450,000 distinct CDR3 sequences, around 40% appearing once. The sequenced sample was blood. The receptors were sampled from a girl aged 10-17 years with multiple sclerosis.

The chain joins TRBV14 to TRBJ2-5, with D perhaps assigned TRBD1 or TRBD2 (5 bases each). The J call may be incorrect, as the DNA end agrees better with TRBJ2-7. The length of the CDR3 is 15 residues. Germline V gene lookup returns CDR1 SGHDN and CDR2 FVKESK. The CDR3 reads CASSQGYGASYEQYF. The CDR3 DNA sequence: TGTGCCAGCAGCCAAGGCTACGGGGCTAGCTACGAGCAGTACTTC.

The chain uses TRBV12-3 or TRBV12-4 and TRBJ2-7; the D gene is possibly TRBD1 (5 bases). This CDR3 is 12 amino acids long. The germline V and J ends were trimmed by 5 bases and 4 bases, with 9 bases remaining between them. Written as DNA, the CDR3 is TGTGCCAGCAGTGACGACAGTTACGAGCAGTACTTC. As protein: CASSDDSYEQYF.

This clonotype was observed a handful of times. V and J are TRBV6-5 and TRBJ2-6, with D maybe TRBD1 (6 bases). Trimming stripped 6 bases from V and 3 bases from J, with 12 bases between. The V gene's germline CDR1 is MNHEY and CDR2 SVGAGI. This CDR3 is 15 amino acids long. DNA for the CDR3: TGTGCCAGCAGCCTCAACAGGGTTGGGGCCAACGTCCTGACTTTC. It yields the protein CASSLNRVGANVLTF.

The chain joins TRBV28 to TRBJ2-7; D perhaps matches TRBD2 (6 bases). V dropped 3 bases and J dropped 2 bases, with 14 bases sitting between them. The CDR3 loop spans 15 amino acids. CDR1 and CDR2 (germline): MDHEN, SYDVKM. The CDR3 sequence is CASSFGTGEAYEQYF. DNA of the CDR3: TGTGCCAGCAGTTTCGGGACGGGGGAGGCCTACGAGCAGTACTTC.

The rearrangement joins TRBV29-1 to TRBJ2-1; a weak D match, TRBD1 (6 bases). Germline CDR1 and CDR2: SQVTM and ANQGSEA. The germline V and J ends were trimmed by 1 base and 6 bases, with 7 bases remaining between them. This CDR3 comprises 12 residues. As DNA, the CDR3 is TGCAGCGTTGAAGGAGGGGGCAATGAGCAGTTCTTC. Its translation is CSVEGGGNEQFF.

The CDR3 DNA reads TGTGCCAGCAGCCAAGGGGCAGCGGAGACCCAGTACTTC. This gives the protein CASSQGAAETQYF. V usage is TRBV3-1 and J usage is TRBJ2-5, with D uncertain. V lost 1 base, J lost 5 bases, and 8 bases lay in between. Per the germline V gene, CDR1 is LGHDT and CDR2 is YNNKEL (reference sequence). This CDR3 contains 13 residues.

This clonotype has a count of ten or more. The junction differs from germline at one of its ends, possibly a read error. V and J are TRBV5-1 and TRBJ2-7, with 10 nucleotides matching TRBD1. The CDR3 is 14 amino acids. Per germline, CDR1 SGHRS and CDR2 YFSETQ. CDR3 sequence: CASSLGDRGYEQYF. The CDR3 nucleotides are TGTGCCAGCAGTTTAGGGGACAGGGGTTACGAGCAGTACTTC.

The chain has TRBV28 and TRBJ2-3; weak D call: TRBD2 (5 bases). V lost 3 bases and J lost 2, with 15 bases in between. The CDR3 extends over 16 amino acids. The V gene's germline CDR1 is MDHEN and CDR2 SYDVKM. CDR3 in amino acids: CASSFGVALSTDTQYF. CDR3 coding DNA: TGTGCCAGCAGTTTCGGTGTAGCGCTATCCACAGATACGCAGTATTTT.

This clonotype was counted a few times. The genes are TRBV29-1 and TRBJ2-7; D might be TRBD2 (6 bases). Germline V lookup: CDR1 SQVTM, CDR2 ANQGSEA. Trimming took 0 bases from V and 3 from J, leaving 15 bases between them. The CDR3 is 15 residues long. The CDR3 reads CSVEDFLSGGYEQYF. The CDR3 DNA reads as TGCAGCGTTGAAGACTTTCTTAGCGGAGGCTACGAGCAGTACTTC.